Below are 9 T cell receptor beta chains sequenced from a single sample in a study of CD8+CD57+ T cells in acquired aplastic anemia. Researchers used genomic DNA as the template to profile TCR beta VDJ and CDR3. Each CDR3 protein is one row after TCRdb ran MiXCR on the reads. The sample carries 200,000 to 250,000 distinct CDR3 sequences, almost 50% recorded once. CD8+CD57+ cell expansion had been shown by flow cytometry in patients chosen for sequencing. The sequenced material came from sorted CD4+, CD8+, or CD8+CD57+ T cells (not recorded which) from PBMCs. Every receptor here comes from a human donor with aplastic anemia.

This clonotype showed up many times. V is TRBV5-1 and J is TRBJ2-5; weak D call: TRBD2 (6 bases). V was pared by 0 bases and J by 1 base, with 10 bases between. The CDR3 length is 15 residues. The V gene's germline CDR1 is SGHRS and CDR2 YFSETQ. The CDR3 coding sequence is TGCGCCAGCAGCTTGGCTGCGGGGACCCAAGAGACCCAGTACTTC. Amino acids: CASSLAAGTQETQYF.

This clonotype was seen at least ten times. The CDR3 sequence is CASRKDVSNQPQHF. The CDR3 region has the DNA TGTGCCAGCAGGAAAGACGTCTCGAATCAGCCCCAGCATTTT. The chain carries TRBV2 and TRBJ1-5; D gene ambiguous. Trimming removed 6 bases at V and 4 bases at J, with 13 bases between. The CDR3 is made up of 14 amino acids. Germline V CDR1 and CDR2: SNHLY, FYNNEI.

This clonotype has only a few counts. The chain links TRBV7-9 to TRBJ1-3; D is unresolved. Trimming cost V 7 bases and J 0 bases, with 10 bases left between them. The CDR3 length is 14 residues. Per the germline V gene, CDR1 is SEHNR and CDR2 is FQNEAQ (reference sequence). CDR3 sequence: CASTISSSGNTIYF. As DNA, the CDR3 is TGTGCCAGCACCATCTCGAGCTCTGGAAACACCATATATTTT.

Ten or more counts support this clonotype. The chain couples TRBV9 to TRBJ2-7; D possibly matches TRBD1 or TRBD2 (5 bases each). CDR1 is SGDLS, CDR2 YYNGEE, per germline. The V end was cut by 0 bases, the J end by 2 bases, with 15 bases between. The CDR3 length is 16 residues. The CDR3 sequence is CASSVAGDRMTYEQYF. CDR3 DNA: TGTGCCAGCAGCGTAGCTGGGGACCGAATGACCTACGAGCAGTACTTC.

In its sample, this clonotype was seen many times. The V call is TRBV6-1, the J call TRBJ1-2; unclear D gene. CDR3 length equals 13 residues. Germline loops: CDR1 MNHNS, CDR2 SASEGT. With 6 bases removed from V and 0 bases from J, the gap between germline ends came to 8 bases. The CDR3 DNA follows: TGTGCCAGCAGGGGCAGGCCTAACTATGGCTACACCTTC. Amino acid sequence: CASRGRPNYGYTF.

CDR3 protein: CASSQDSYRASTDTQYF. DNA for the CDR3: TGTGCCAGCAGCCAAGATAGTTACCGAGCTAGCACAGATACGCAGTATTTT. The chain carries TRBV3-1 and TRBJ2-3; D ambiguous. V gave up 0 bases and J gave up 0 bases, with 13 bases separating them. This CDR3 is built from 17 residues. Germline assignment: CDR1 LGHDT and CDR2 YNNKEL (reference sequence).

The rearrangement links TRBV20-1 to TRBJ2-1; TRBD2 matches at 9 bases. CDR1 is DFQATT, CDR2 SNEGSKA, per germline (reference sequence). This CDR3 comprises 15 residues. The J segment lost 9 bases and the V segment lost 1 base, leaving 10 bases of the junction unmatched. The CDR3 DNA sequence: TGCAGTGCTAGAGCCAACGCGGGAGGGTGGGGTGAGCAGTTCTTC. Protein sequence: CSARANAGGWGEQFF.

This chain joins TRBV7-9 and TRBJ2-2, with D perhaps matching TRBD1 (5 bases). Trimming removed 8 bases from V and 3 bases from J, with 13 bases in between. Germline values: CDR1 SEHNR, CDR2 FQNEAQ (reference sequence). The CDR3 spans 14 residues. The CDR3 nucleotides are TGTGCCAGCGTTAGGGGAATAGACACCGGGGAGCTGTTTTTT. Amino acids: CASVRGIDTGELFF. The entire variable domain, with the rest obtained from reference TRBV7-9 and TRBJ2-2, is as follows: DTGVSQNPRHKITKRGQNVTFRCDPISEHNRLYWYRQTLGQGPEFLTYFQNEAQLEKSRLLSDRFSAERPKGSFSTLEIQRTEQGDSAMYLCASVRGIDTGELFFGEGSRLTVL.

The chain recombines TRBV19 with TRBJ2-1, with 13 bases identical to TRBD2. Germline CDR1 reads LNHDA; CDR2 reads SQIVND (reference sequence). The CDR3 loop spans 14 amino acids. The V and J ends lost 6 bases and 7 bases, in that order; junction bases with no gene match: 3. CDR3 nucleotide sequence: TGTGCCAGTAGGGGGACTAGCGGGGCGAATGAGCAGTTCTTC. Its translation is CASRGTSGANEQFF. The full variable domain, completed using reference TRBV19 and TRBJ2-1, is DGGITQSPKYLFRKEGQNVTLSCEQNLNHDAMYWYRQDPGQGLRLIYYSQIVNDFQKGDIAEGYSVSREKKESFPLTVTSAQKNPTAFYLCASRGTSGANEQFFGPGTRLTVL.